This entry lists 14 T cell receptor beta chains sequenced from one sample in a study of T cell changes during pregnancy in multiple sclerosis. TCRdb keeps only in-frame clones here, not all; method: immunoSEQ multiplex PCR. The sample yields tens of thousands of clones, 85% to 95% seen once. Material: peripheral blood, obtained in the third trimester of pregnancy. Receptor source: a female donor in good health, enrolled as a control in a pregnancy study.

This clone was seen a handful of times. This sample also contains other DNA sequences that code for the same CDR3. The V and J genes are TRBV6-4 and TRBJ2-3; 13 nucleotides agree with TRBD2. J was trimmed by 6 bases and V by 2 bases; bases with no gene match: 2. CDR1 is MRHNA and CDR2 is SNTAGT in the germline V gene. CDR3 length equals 15 residues. The DNA of the CDR3 is TGTGCCAGCAGTGACACTAGCGGGGGGGCCGATACGCAGTATTTT. Its translation is CASSDTSGGADTQYF.

The rearrangement uses TRBV2 and TRBJ1-1; 8 nucleotides match TRBD1. The ends lost 6 bases at V and 4 bases at J; junction bases unmatched: 7. CDR1 is SNHLY and CDR2 is FYNNEI in the germline V gene. The CDR3 extends over 14 amino acids. This CDR3 reads CASRDGQGVTEAFF. The CDR3 nucleotides are TGTGCCAGCAGGGATGGACAGGGCGTCACTGAAGCTTTCTTT. The full variable domain, in which reference TRBV2 and TRBJ1-1 provide the parts outside the CDR3, is EPEVTQTPSHQVTQMGQEVILRCVPISNHLYFYWYRQILGQKVEFLVSFYNNEISEKSEIFDDQFSVERPDGSNFTLKIRSTKLEDSAMYFCASRDGQGVTEAFFGQGTRLTVV.

J is TRBJ2-1 and V is TRBV30, with 7 bases fitting TRBD1. The CDR3 consists of 11 residues. CDR1 and CDR2 (germline): GTSNPN, SVGIG (reference sequence). Trimming cost V 8 bases and J 3 bases; bases outside gene matches: 1. CDR3 sequence (DNA): TGTGCCAGGGACAGCTACAATGAGCAGTTCTTC. It yields the protein CARDSYNEQFF.

This clone was detected only a few times. The genes are TRBV6-5 and TRBJ2-3; 12 bases are a match to TRBD2. The CDR3 has 15 residues. Germline CDR1 reads MNHEY; CDR2 reads SVGAGI. V dropped 2 bases and J dropped 5; count of bases not matched to a gene: 2. The CDR3 coding sequence is TGTGCCAGCAGTTACAAGGGACTAGCGGGAGATACGCAGTATTTT. Translated, it gives CASSYKGLAGDTQYF.

V gene TRBV19 combines with J gene TRBJ2-2; 7 positions match TRBD2. V lost 6 bases, J lost 3 bases, and 7 bases stayed unmatched. The CDR3 is made up of 15 amino acids. From germline, CDR1 is LNHDA and CDR2 SQIVND (reference sequence). CDR3 nucleotide sequence: TGTGCCAGTAGGACGGGAGGACTGGACACCGGGGAGCTGTTTTTT. Its protein is CASRTGGLDTGELFF.

The DNA of the CDR3 is TGTGCCTGGAGTGGACTAGCGGGGGGGGCCAATGAGCAGTTCTTC. It codes for CAWSGLAGGANEQFF. The V and J genes are TRBV30 and TRBJ2-1; 14 positions agree with TRBD2. The V gene's germline CDR1 is GTSNPN and CDR2 SVGIG (reference sequence). V shed 1 base and J 6 bases; nucleotides not matched to a gene: 2. The CDR3 totals 15 residues.

This chain uses TRBV4-2 with TRBJ2-5, with a tentative D call TRBD2 (5 bases). Between the trimmed V and J ends, which lost 4 bases and 5 bases, there was a span of 17 bases. From germline, CDR1 is LGHNA and CDR2 YNFKEQ. This CDR3 is 15 amino acids long. The CDR3 reads CASSLQTGGFETQYF. The CDR3 DNA follows: TGTGCCAGCAGCCTCCAAACTGGAGGATTTGAGACCCAGTACTTC.

The chain couples TRBV6-5 to TRBJ1-1; no reliable D call. V lost 6 bases to trimming and J lost 0 bases, with 8 bases between them. Germline lookup yields CDR1 MNHEY and CDR2 SVGAGI. There are 13 residues in the CDR3. CDR3: CASRSQVNTEAFF. CDR3 DNA sequence: TGTGCCAGCAGGTCACAAGTGAACACTGAAGCTTTCTTT.

The V call is TRBV19, the J call TRBJ1-1; a possible D gene is TRBD1 (5 bases). The germline V gene encodes CDR1 LNHDA and CDR2 SQIVND (reference sequence). This CDR3 comprises 16 residues. The V and J ends lost 6 bases and 5 bases respectively, with 22 bases between them. Here the CDR3 DNA reads TGTGCCAGTAGCCAGAGAGGACACCTAATTGGTACTGAAGCTTTCTTT. Translation gives CASSQRGHLIGTEAFF.

The V and J genes are TRBV5-4 and TRBJ2-3, with 7 nucleotides matching TRBD2. Germline values: CDR1 SGHNT, CDR2 YYREEE (reference sequence). Trimming took 0 bases from V and 4 from J; bases not matched to a gene: 5. This CDR3 is 15 amino acids long. The CDR3 coding sequence is TGTGCCAGCAGCTTGGGGGAGGGCCTTGCAGATACGCAGTATTTT. This gives the protein CASSLGEGLADTQYF.

The chain has TRBV30 and TRBJ1-3, with 7 bases aligning to TRBD1. The V segment lost 2 bases and the J segment 2 bases; nucleotides outside the gene matches: 3. This CDR3 has 14 residues. The germline CDR1 and CDR2 sequences are GTSNPN and SVGIG (reference sequence). The CDR3 reads CAWSTGTAGNTIYF. Written as DNA, the CDR3 is TGTGCCTGGAGTACCGGGACAGCTGGAAACACCATATATTTT.

The rearrangement uses TRBV4-3 and TRBJ2-5; tentative D call: TRBD2 (5 bases). Germline V gene lookup returns CDR1 LGHNA and CDR2 YSLEER. Trimming removed 4 bases at V and 3 bases at J, with 9 bases between. The CDR3 loop spans 13 amino acids. As DNA, the CDR3 is TGCGCCAGCAGCCTGTGGACTGAAGAGACCCAGTACTTC. Its protein is CASSLWTEETQYF.

The V and J genes are TRBV4-3 and TRBJ2-7, with TRBD2 matching over 9 bases. The germline V gene encodes CDR1 LGHNA and CDR2 YSLEER. After removal of 1 base from V and 2 bases from J, the junction contained 6 bases not matched to a gene. The CDR3 extends over 16 amino acids. Here the CDR3 reads CASSQGLAGETYEQYF. The CDR3 nucleotides read TGCGCCAGCAGCCAAGGTTTAGCGGGAGAGACCTACGAGCAGTACTTC.

The chain is built from TRBV10-2 and TRBJ2-3; 12 bases match TRBD2. Germline CDR1 and CDR2: WSHSY and SAAADI. The CDR3 length is 17 residues. Trimming cost V 3 bases and J 8 bases; bases outside gene matches: 12. The CDR3 DNA follows: TGCGCCAGCAGTGATAGGTCTAGCGGGGGGGCTAGGGGTACGCAGTATTTT. It encodes CASSDRSSGGARGTQYF.